The rows below give T cell receptor beta chains drawn from one sample of a study of blood T cell repertoires in COVID-19. The protocol was immunoSEQ multiplex PCR, while the TCRdb copy is restricted to in-frame clones and leaves out a portion. The sample contains roughly 200,000 clones, approximately 84% of which appear only once. Material for sequencing was peripheral blood. These receptor sequences come from an elderly woman with acute or convalescent COVID-19. Each CDR3 is given with its conserved first and last residue. Fields, in order: V gene, CDR3 length, CDR3 protein.

V gene: TRBV7-2; CDR3 length: 11; CDR3 protein: CASSSRYEQYF
V gene: TRBV18; CDR3 length: 14; CDR3 protein: CASSPPQNTGELFF
V gene: TRBV6-1; CDR3 length: 13; CDR3 protein: CASSDGGTYGYTF
V gene: TRBV4-1; CDR3 length: 18; CDR3 protein: CASSQDGGSVPPYNEQFF
V gene: TRBV18; CDR3 length: 15; CDR3 protein: CASSPEVSQGQPQHF
V gene: TRBV5-8; CDR3 length: 15; CDR3 protein: CASSRYRGSDQPQHF
V gene: TRBV3-1/TRBV3-2; CDR3 length: 13; CDR3 protein: CASSNGVNQPQHF
V gene: TRBV7-2; CDR3 length: 15; CDR3 protein: CASSRDRVGNQPQHF
V gene: TRBV5-4; CDR3 length: 12; CDR3 protein: CASSQVHTEAFF
V gene: TRBV4-3; CDR3 length: 19; CDR3 protein: CASSQDRGSLRYSNQPQHF
V gene: TRBV5-1; CDR3 length: 14; CDR3 protein: CASSDQGQQETQYF
V gene: TRBV30; CDR3 length: 13; CDR3 protein: CAWSDRPSSPLHF
V gene: TRBV6-5; CDR3 length: 11; CDR3 protein: CASRLGETQYF
V gene: TRBV11-2; CDR3 length: 14; CDR3 protein: CASSLSAKDNEQFF
V gene: TRBV4-1; CDR3 length: 12; CDR3 protein: CASSQGADEAFF
V gene: TRBV7-2; CDR3 length: 14; CDR3 protein: CASSLVRGPTEAFF
V gene: TRBV11-2; CDR3 length: 14; CDR3 protein: CASSLGQGREKLFF
V gene: TRBV6-5; CDR3 length: 13; CDR3 protein: CASSSGQGSPLHF
V gene: TRBV28; CDR3 length: 15; CDR3 protein: CASSLGGRSNQPQHF
V gene: TRBV6-5; CDR3 length: 15; CDR3 protein: CASRPGQGRADTQYF
V gene: TRBV5-1; CDR3 length: 14; CDR3 protein: CASSVAGNTGELFF
V gene: TRBV7-8; CDR3 length: 12; CDR3 protein: CASSFRDTVQYF
V gene: TRBV6-5; CDR3 length: 12; CDR3 protein: CASTTTGGEQYF
V gene: TRBV28; CDR3 length: 14; CDR3 protein: CASSAIGSRNEQFF
V gene: TRBV11-3; CDR3 length: 15; CDR3 protein: CASSPRGGDLNEQFF
V gene: TRBV19; CDR3 length: 15; CDR3 protein: CASTPLGVGHTEAFF
V gene: TRBV11-2; CDR3 length: 15; CDR3 protein: CASSLGPGTRGGYTF
V gene: TRBV5-5; CDR3 length: 15; CDR3 protein: CASSLGAGGPDTQYF
V gene: TRBV7-2; CDR3 length: 14; CDR3 protein: CASSSDRLRTEAFF
V gene: TRBV5-1; CDR3 length: 16; CDR3 protein: CASSGAGWGMGNTIYF
V gene: TRBV19; CDR3 length: 16; CDR3 protein: CASSTTGLADQETQYF
V gene: TRBV19; CDR3 length: 16; CDR3 protein: CASTREALIGSYGYTF
V gene: TRBV7-3; CDR3 length: 16; CDR3 protein: CASSLGGRGNTGELFF
V gene: TRBV4-2; CDR3 length: 16; CDR3 protein: CASSQGPQGQGEKLFF
V gene: TRBV29-1; CDR3 length: 17; CDR3 protein: CSVEATGQGGKNYGYTF
V gene: TRBV7-9; CDR3 length: 14; CDR3 protein: CASTGQGAYYEQYF
V gene: TRBV10-3; CDR3 length: 15; CDR3 protein: CAISGQDSFTSPLHF
V gene: TRBV19; CDR3 length: 15; CDR3 protein: CASNFQGSGANVLTF
V gene: TRBV5-1; CDR3 length: 15; CDR3 protein: CASSLTGANTDTQYF
V gene: TRBV19; CDR3 length: 17; CDR3 protein: CASSPNAGTSGSYEQYF
V gene: TRBV5-1; CDR3 length: 15; CDR3 protein: CASSLIGGDGTEAFF
V gene: TRBV28; CDR3 length: 12; CDR3 protein: CASSSVPYEQYF
V gene: TRBV6-1; CDR3 length: 15; CDR3 protein: CASSDLGGVNEKLFF
V gene: TRBV2; CDR3 length: 14; CDR3 protein: CASNPQGMNTEAFF
V gene: TRBV6-2/TRBV6-3; CDR3 length: 15; CDR3 protein: CASSYSLGLTYEQYF
V gene: TRBV4-2; CDR3 length: 15; CDR3 protein: CASSLDRGAGNTIYF
V gene: TRBV7-9; CDR3 length: 15; CDR3 protein: CASSPVGLAVNEQFF
V gene: TRBV28; CDR3 length: 14; CDR3 protein: CASSLTGDRQPQHF
V gene: TRBV2; CDR3 length: 15; CDR3 protein: CASSEWGTRGNEQFF
V gene: TRBV30; CDR3 length: 14; CDR3 protein: CAWSLEGFGEKLFF
V gene: TRBV20-1; CDR3 length: 15; CDR3 protein: CSASTQAGGSYGYTF
V gene: TRBV19; CDR3 length: 12; CDR3 protein: CASSSQGLRFFF
V gene: TRBV9; CDR3 length: 17; CDR3 protein: CASSETQPGLAPGELFF
V gene: TRBV5-5; CDR3 length: 16; CDR3 protein: CASSIGQHTTNEKLFF
V gene: TRBV10-2; CDR3 length: 12; CDR3 protein: CASMKGAYEQYF